Here is one T cell receptor (beta chain) with its context. Antigen specificity is unknown. This specimen belongs to a study of CD8 T cells in Susac syndrome. Study-wide points: In its TCR sequencing and HLA analysis, the study acknowledged that the number of individuals was relatively small.

The healthy controls were matched to patients by age and sex. Negative isolation yielded CD8+ and CD4+ T cells; FACS enriched TEMRA cells. V shed 2 bases and J shed 7 bases, with 13 bases lying between them. CDR3 length equals 14 residues. Germline lookup yields CDR1 SGHDT and CDR2 YYEEEE. The RNA, about 0.5 to 1 ug, was put through reverse transcription using random hexamers. Across 54 Vbeta and 13 Jbeta, immunoSEQ multiplex PCR amplified TCR beta CDR3. TCRdb independently ran MiXCR on the immunoSEQ multiplex PCR reads; one entry per CDR3 protein. The table records around 45,000 distinct CDR3 sequences, roughly 93% of them present only once.

What was sequenced was CD8+ T cells from PBMCs. The chain carries TRBV5-6 and TRBJ2-1; either TRBD1 or TRBD2 may fit D (6 bases each). The TCR originated in a human donor in good health. The CDR3: CASSFRGGINEQFF. The CDR3 coding sequence is TGTGCCAGCAGCTTCAGGGGAGGTATAAATGAGCAGTTCTTC.